This T cell receptor beta chain appears in the sequencing data of a study of identical twins. Study-level findings and limits: Fewer insertions characterized abundant cord blood beta clonotypes, whereas memory repertoires showed none. Invariant T cells like MAIT and iNKT could partly confound the zero-insertion analyses.

In regard to this clonotype: The antigen is unknown.

MiXCR, run by TCRdb on the 5' RACE reads, gives a single entry per CDR3 protein. This table holds 250,000 or so distinct CDR3 sequences, 7% found once. The data also belong to a second study, concerning yellow fever vaccine responses in identical twins.

The sample was memory (CD45RO+) T cells sorted from blood. The sequence derives from a woman younger than 30 in good health.

The CDR3 sequence: CSAMTAPGELFF. For the CDR3, the DNA is TGCAGCGCCATGACAGCTCCCGGGGAGCTGTTTTTT. The chain uses TRBV29-1 and TRBJ2-2; possible D gene TRBD1, 5 bases. CDR1 SQVTM and CDR2 ANQGSEA come from the germline V gene. The V end was cut by 7 bases, the J end by 6 bases, with 12 bases between. The CDR3 runs 12 residues.